The clone carrying this T cell receptor beta chain was seen many times. Individual cDNA molecules were tagged with unique molecular identifiers, the study reported. TCRdb re-analysed the 5' RACE reads in MiXCR, keeping a single row per CDR3 protein. The sample has over 20,000 distinct CDR3 sequences, 4.8% seen once. The sample belongs to a study of early T cells in non-severe SARS-CoV-2 infection. This CDR3 contains 14 residues. Deletions cut 2 bases from V and 9 bases from J, with 11 bases between. Germline CDR1 SGHTA, CDR2 FQGNSA. Material for sequencing was whole blood. This TCR was sampled from an adult who was a healthcare worker with PCR-confirmed SARS-CoV-2 infection or an uninfected control (not recorded which). The chain recombines TRBV7-2 with TRBJ1-6; D gene ambiguous. The CDR3 sequence is CASSLTGQISPLHF. The CDR3 region has the DNA TGTGCCAGCAGCTTAACTGGTCAAATTTCACCCCTCCACTTT.